The 3 T cell receptor beta chains reported below all come from one sample, sequenced in a study of Ad26.COV2.S vaccination and SARS-CoV-2 variants. Described treatment: 15 to 20 received Ad26.COV2.S at low or high dose, single or two shots; several received placebo; per-sample allocation not given. Sampling occurred on day 63 after the first vaccine or placebo injection. Using immunoSEQ multiplex PCR, the repertoire was profiled, and TCRdb retains in-frame clones only, with some absent. Seen here are around 450,000 clones, nearly 90% observed once, and the top ten hold over 2.5%. The sequencing here drew on peripheral blood, taken in a trial of Ad26.COV2.S vaccine versus placebo. The source is a person between 18 and 60 years old who received the Ad26.COV2.S COVID-19 vaccine or a placebo.

The V gene is TRBV5-5, the J gene TRBJ2-7, with D perhaps being TRBD1 or TRBD2 (5 bases each). Trimming left V 0 bases short and J 5 bases short, with 9 bases between. The CDR3 length is 13 residues. CDR1 is SGHKS, CDR2 YYEKEE, per germline (reference sequence). CDR3 sequence: CASSLGGENEQYV. For the CDR3, the DNA is TGTGCCAGCAGCTTGGGAGGGGAGAACGAGCAGTACGTC.

The chain links TRBV29-1 to TRBJ2-5; D is unresolved. Trimming cost V 3 bases and J 2 bases, with 13 bases left between them. Germline values: CDR1 SQVTM, CDR2 ANQGSEA. This CDR3 is built from 14 residues. DNA of the CDR3: TGCAGCGTTGACAGTAGTTTGGCACAAGAGACCCAGTACTTC. It encodes CSVDSSLAQETQYF.

This chain connects TRBV5-5 to TRBJ2-2; D possibly corresponds to TRBD1 (6 bases). The CDR3 is made up of 16 amino acids. Germline lookup yields CDR1 SGHKS and CDR2 YYEKEE (reference sequence). V was shortened by 0 bases and J by 1 base, with 10 bases between the two germline ends. CDR3: CASSLGQALNTGELFF. In DNA form, the CDR3 reads TGTGCCAGCAGCTTGGGACAGGCTCTGAACACCGGGGAGCTGTTTTTT.